The 16 T cell receptor beta chains below were found in one sample sequenced in a study of blood T cells in healthy people across ages. A J-beta primer mix and a sample-barcoded 5' primer were used in a second PCR of about 7 to 12 cycles. MiXCR, applied by TCRdb to the 5' RACE reads, yields one record per CDR3 protein. The sample lists 700,000 to 950,000 distinct CDR3 sequences, roughly 45% occurring once. Sequencing was performed on blood. The receptor set was obtained from a woman aged 60-75 years in good health.

This clonotype appeared a single time. This CDR3 reads CASSAPHRGYEQYF. CDR3 bases: TGTGCCAGCAGCGCCCCCCACAGGGGGTACGAGCAGTACTTC. The gene calls are TRBV9 and TRBJ2-5; 8 bases match TRBD1. The J call may not be correct, given that the DNA end is closer to TRBJ2-7. The CDR3 has 14 amino acids. CDR1 and CDR2 from the germline V gene are SGDLS and YYNGEE.

V is TRBV5-1 and J is TRBJ2-5; D is possibly TRBD2 (6 bases). The CDR3 has 15 residues. The ends were cut back, 4 bases at V and 2 bases at J, with 15 bases in the middle. Germline-derived CDR1 and CDR2 are SGHRS and YFSETQ. The CDR3, as DNA: TGCGCCAGCAGCCGCCCGGAGGCGGGACAAGAGACCCAGTACTTC. Protein: CASSRPEAGQETQYF.

This clonotype was detected a few times. The rearrangement links TRBV6-2 or TRBV6-3 to TRBJ2-7, with a possible D match to TRBD1 (5 bases). Trimming took off 4 bases at V and 2 bases at J, with 12 bases between the two ends. The CDR3 sequence is 14 residues long. Germline CDR1 and CDR2: MNHEY and SVGEGT. As DNA, the CDR3 is TGTGCCAGCAGTTCCCTCAGGGCTGCCTACGAGCAGTACTTC. Protein sequence: CASSSLRAAYEQYF.

Worth noting for this clonotype: A much larger clone lies one base from this, so it may be a read error. The V gene is TRBV7-9, the J gene TRBJ1-2; 7 bases are shared with TRBD1. The germline V gene has CDR1 SEHNR and CDR2 FQNEAQ (reference sequence). This CDR3 has 13 amino acids. The ends lost 5 bases at V and 6 bases at J; junction bases unmatched: 6. The CDR3 nucleotides read TGTGCCAGCAGCCCGACAGGGATCGATGGCTACACCTTC. Translation: CASSPTGIDGYTF.

This clonotype was counted at least ten times. The gene calls are TRBV29-1 and TRBJ2-5, with TRBD2 matching 7 bases. J was trimmed by 0 bases and V by 6 bases; bases with no gene match: 7. Germline CDR1 is SQVTM and CDR2 is ANQGSEA. The CDR3 length is 14 residues. The CDR3 DNA sequence: TGCAGCGTGCCCAGCGGGGCGTACCAAGAGACCCAGTACTTC. This codes for CSVPSGAYQETQYF. Full variable domain (outside the CDR3, taken from reference TRBV29-1 and TRBJ2-5): SAVISQKPSRDICQRGTSLTIQCQVDSQVTMMFWYRQQPGQSLTLIATANQGSEATYESGFVIDKFPISRPNLTFSTLTVSNMSPEDSSIYLCSVPSGAYQETQYFGPGTRLLVL.

Concerning this clonotype: One junction end disagrees with the germline gene, perhaps due to a read error. This chain connects TRBV6-1 to TRBJ2-7, with 8 bases that match TRBD1. From germline, CDR1 is MNHNS and CDR2 SASEGT. The CDR3 sequence is 19 residues long. CDR3 nucleotides: TGTGCCAGCAGCGAAGACGTCAGGGGGCTGACCGGATGGGCAGGCGAGCAGTACTTC. This sequence encodes CASSEDVRGLTGWAGEQYF.

V usage is TRBV5-1 and J usage is TRBJ2-7, with TRBD2 matching 12 bases. Trimming cost V 0 bases and J 2 bases; bases outside gene matches: 6. The CDR3 is 17 amino acids. CDR1 and CDR2 (germline): SGHRS, YFSETQ. The CDR3 loop is CASSLGLWTSGTYEQYF. CDR3 nucleotide sequence: TGCGCCAGCAGCTTGGGGTTATGGACTAGCGGGACCTACGAGCAGTACTTC.

The chain has TRBV28 and TRBJ2-4, with D possibly matching TRBD2 (5 bases). The CDR3 totals 17 residues. Germline V gives CDR1 MDHEN, CDR2 SYDVKM. V was clipped by 3 bases and J by 1 base, with 16 bases between them. The CDR3 nucleotides read TGTGCCAGCAGTTTGTACGGTGGAGGAAAGGCCAAAAACATTCAGTACTTC. Amino acids: CASSLYGGGKAKNIQYF.

The chain links TRBV20-1 to TRBJ2-5; D is unresolved. In germline, CDR1 is DFQATT, CDR2 SNEGSKA (reference sequence). The CDR3 runs to 11 residues. Deletions cut 3 bases from V and 11 bases from J, with 13 bases between. The CDR3 loop reads CSARANDEQYF. CDR3 nucleotide sequence: TGCAGTGCTAGGGCTAATGATGAGCAGTACTTC.

The chain couples TRBV20-1 to TRBJ2-1; TRBD1 matches 9 bases. In germline, CDR1 is DFQATT, CDR2 SNEGSKA (reference sequence). The CDR3 has 15 amino acids. With 2 bases clipped from V and 4 bases from J, the junction kept 6 bases outside the gene matches. The CDR3 loop reads CSARNRQGGYNEQFF. Here the CDR3 DNA reads TGCAGTGCTAGAAACCGACAGGGGGGGTACAATGAGCAGTTCTTC.

This clonotype was counted a few times. The chain joins TRBV7-8 to TRBJ2-7; D gene uncertain. The CDR3 is 18 residues long. The germline V gene encodes CDR1 SGHVS and CDR2 FQNEAQ. Trimming took 5 bases from V and 0 from J, leaving 23 bases between them. The CDR3 nucleotides are TGTGCCAGCAGCGTTGGAATAGGCTCAAAGGTGAGCTCCTACGAGCAGTACTTC. Translation gives CASSVGIGSKVSSYEQYF. Using reference TRBV7-8 and TRBJ2-7 for the parts outside the CDR3, the full variable domain is GAGVSQSPRYKVAKRGQDVALRCDPISGHVSLFWYQQALGQGPEFLTYFQNEAQLDKSGLPSDRFFAERPEGSVSTLKIQRTQQEDSAVYLCASSVGIGSKVSSYEQYFGPGTRLTVT.

The chain joins TRBV27 to TRBJ1-5; TRBD1 might be the D (6 bases). This CDR3 is 13 amino acids long. The germline V and J ends were trimmed by 6 bases and 6 bases, with 12 bases remaining between them. The V gene's germline CDR1 is MNHEY and CDR2 SMNVEV (reference sequence). DNA for the CDR3: TGTGCCAGCAGATTGACAGGCCTTCAGCCCCAGCATTTT. As protein: CASRLTGLQPQHF.

This clonotype has a handful of counts. V is TRBV29-1 and J is TRBJ1-1, with D unclear. This CDR3 region has 13 residues. Trimming cost V 3 bases and J 5 bases, with 13 bases left between them. CDR1 SQVTM and CDR2 ANQGSEA come from the germline V gene. CDR3 loop: CSVDKVGGTEAFF. For the CDR3, the DNA is TGCAGCGTTGACAAGGTAGGAGGGACTGAAGCTTTCTTT.

This chain connects TRBV12-3 or TRBV12-4 to TRBJ2-4, with D perhaps assigned TRBD1 or TRBD2 (5 bases each). V lost 6 bases and J 13 bases, leaving 22 bases between the germline ends. CDR3 length: 14 residues. The CDR3 protein is CASRYPGRNNEQYF. The CDR3 nucleotides are TGTGCCAGCAGGTATCCGGGACGCAACAATGAGCAGTACTTC.

The chain employs TRBV20-1 and TRBJ2-1; TRBD2 matches at 9 bases. Germline V lookup: CDR1 DFQATT, CDR2 SNEGSKA (reference sequence). V lost 6 bases to trimming and J lost 9 bases; unmatched junction nucleotides: 21. The CDR3 runs 17 residues. CDR3 bases: TGCAGTGCGGAGGGCGGGAGGGGTGACGTGAAGCGGTGTGAGCAGTTCTTC. Translating it yields CSAEGGRGDVKRCEQFF.

V gene TRBV7-9 combines with J gene TRBJ2-2; 15 nucleotides match TRBD2. The trim removed 5 bases at V and 6 bases at J, leaving 10 bases unmatched. The CDR3 sequence is 18 residues long. Germline V lookup: CDR1 SEHNR, CDR2 FQNEAQ (reference sequence). The CDR3, as DNA: TGTGCCAGCAGCATCGGACTAGCGGGAGGGGGCCCCGCCGGGGAGCTGTTTTTT. It translates to CASSIGLAGGGPAGELFF.